These 30 T cell receptor beta chains share one sample of origin, sequenced in a study of blood T cell repertoires in COVID-19. The protocol was immunoSEQ multiplex PCR, while the TCRdb copy is restricted to in-frame clones and leaves out a portion. The table includes a few hundred thousand clones, around nine tenths detected once. Material for sequencing was peripheral blood. Receptors were obtained from a man in his forties or fifties with active or convalescent COVID-19.

The genes are TRBV3-1 (or the pseudogene TRBV3-2) and TRBJ1-4; the match to TRBD1 covers 7 bases. The germline V gene has CDR1 LGHDT and CDR2 YNNKEL (reference sequence). There are 15 residues in the CDR3. With V trimmed by 3 bases and J by 3 bases, 4 bases remained unmatched. CDR3 in DNA: TGTGCCAGCAGCCATGCCCAGGGGGCTAATGAAAAACTGTTTTTT. It specifies CASSHAQGANEKLFF.

This clone was seen only once. The sample contains more than one DNA sequence encoding this CDR3. This sequence joins TRBV2 and TRBJ1-5, with D possibly TRBD1 on 6 matching bases. The length of the CDR3 is 14 residues. CDR1 and CDR2 from the germline V gene are SNHLY and FYNNEI. V was clipped by 2 bases and J by 2 bases, with 7 bases between them. The CDR3 DNA reads as TGTGCCAGCAGTGAAACAGGGCGCAATCAGCCCCAGCATTTT. It translates to CASSETGRNQPQHF. The complete variable domain, with remaining parts taken from reference TRBV2 and TRBJ1-5, reads EPEVTQTPSHQVTQMGQEVILRCVPISNHLYFYWYRQILGQKVEFLVSFYNNEISEKSEIFDDQFSVERPDGSNFTLKIRSTKLEDSAMYFCASSETGRNQPQHFGDGTRLSIL.

V usage is TRBV5-4 and J usage is TRBJ2-3; the D gene is possibly TRBD2 (6 bases). The V and J ends lost 0 bases and 4 bases respectively, with 9 bases between them. The CDR3 spans 14 residues. Per the germline V gene, CDR1 is SGHNT and CDR2 is YYREEE (reference sequence). The chain's CDR3 is CASSLGLDADTQYF. CDR3 DNA: TGTGCCAGCAGCTTGGGACTAGACGCAGATACGCAGTATTTT.

The chain has TRBV27 and TRBJ2-7; TRBD1 aligns across 7 bases. The CDR3 is 13 residues long. J gave up 1 base and V 8 bases, and 5 bases lay outside the gene matches. Looked up from germline, CDR1 is MNHEY and CDR2 is SMNVEV (reference sequence). CDR3 DNA: TGTGCCAGCGCCCCGACAGGGTCCTACGAGCAGTACTTC. Translated, it gives CASAPTGSYEQYF.

This clone was seen only once. The J gene is TRBJ2-1, the V gene TRBV7-9; D not certain. The CDR3 is 13 amino acids. V dropped 2 bases and J dropped 2 bases, with 4 bases sitting between them. Germline V gene data show CDR1 as SEHNR and CDR2 as FQNEAQ (reference sequence). In DNA, the CDR3 is TGTGCCAGCAGCTTAACTCCCTACAATGAGCAGTTCTTC. This sequence encodes CASSLTPYNEQFF.

The chain joins TRBV10-3 to TRBJ2-5; 9 bases are shared with TRBD1. The germline V gene has CDR1 ENHRY and CDR2 SYGVKD. The CDR3 spans 15 residues. Trimming at V came to 6 bases and at J to 5 bases, leaving 10 bases not matched to a gene. The CDR3 region has the DNA TGTGCCATCAGCTTGACAGGGGGACCGGGGGAGACCCAGTACTTC. Translating gives CAISLTGGPGETQYF.

This chain connects TRBV11-3 to TRBJ1-6, with a weak D call TRBD1 (5 bases). V was clipped by 1 base and J by 8 bases, with 12 bases between them. Germline CDR1 is SGHNT and CDR2 is YENEEA. This CDR3 contains 15 residues. For the CDR3, the DNA is TGTGCCAGCAGCTTAGTCGGGACTGAAGATTCACCCCTCCACTTT. Encoded protein: CASSLVGTEDSPLHF.

This clone showed up just once. The chain joins TRBV7-3 to TRBJ2-3; TRBD2 might be the D (5 bases). Germline CDR1 SGHTA, CDR2 FQGTGA. The CDR3 totals 13 residues. Trimming pared 8 bases from V and 2 bases from J, leaving 11 bases between. The CDR3 DNA is TGTGCCAGCGGCCGGGGAGACACAGATACGCAGTATTTT. Residues: CASGRGDTDTQYF.

This chain connects TRBV10-1 to TRBJ2-7, with D possibly TRBD2 on 6 matching bases. V was clipped by 11 bases and J by 2 bases, with 19 bases between them. Germline assignment: CDR1 WNHNN and CDR2 SYGVQD (reference sequence). The CDR3 covers 14 residues. The CDR3 coding sequence is TGCGCCCGACTGTCCGGGAGATGGGCCTACGAGCAGTACTTC. Translation: CARLSGRWAYEQYF.

The gene calls are TRBV18 and TRBJ1-1; a possible D gene is TRBD1 (6 bases). This CDR3 contains 16 residues. Deletions cut 2 bases from V and 5 bases from J, with 18 bases between. CDR1 is KGHSH, CDR2 LQKENI, per germline. CDR3 in amino acids: CASSPSHITQGTEAFF. DNA of the CDR3: TGTGCCAGCTCACCATCTCATATTACCCAGGGGACTGAAGCTTTCTTT.

The chain recombines TRBV27 with TRBJ2-5; D unresolved. Germline CDR1 MNHEY, CDR2 SMNVEV (reference sequence). V gave up 2 bases and J gave up 5 bases, with 9 bases separating them. CDR3 length equals 13 residues. CDR3 DNA sequence: TGTGCCAGCAGTTTACTAGACGGGGAGACCCAGTACTTC. Translated, it gives CASSLLDGETQYF.

The chain couples TRBV11-2 to TRBJ1-6; the match to TRBD1 covers 7 bases. The germline V gene has CDR1 SGHAT and CDR2 FQNNGV. This CDR3 spans 16 amino acids. Trimming at V came to 2 bases and at J to 7 bases, leaving 8 bases not matched to a gene. The CDR3 DNA sequence: TGTGCCAGCAGCTTACTCACGGGACAGCCGAATTCACCCCTCCACTTT. It codes for CASSLLTGQPNSPLHF.

The chain couples TRBV28 to TRBJ1-6, with a tentative D call TRBD1 (5 bases). Trimming pared 2 bases from V and 0 bases from J, leaving 11 bases between. This CDR3 has 17 amino acids. Germline V gene data show CDR1 as MDHEN and CDR2 as SYDVKM. This chain's CDR3 is CASSLTRQSSYNSPLHF. The CDR3 DNA reads as TGTGCCAGCAGTTTAACCCGACAGAGCTCCTATAATTCACCCCTCCACTTT.

This sequence joins TRBV30 and TRBJ2-1, with 11 bases fitting TRBD2. J lost 4 bases, V lost 4 bases, and 3 bases had no gene match. CDR1 is GTSNPN, CDR2 SVGIG, per germline (reference sequence). This CDR3 is 14 amino acids long. In DNA form, the CDR3 reads TGTGCCTGGAATCTAGCGGGGGGTTACAATGAGCAGTTCTTC. This codes for CAWNLAGGYNEQFF.

The chain links TRBV24-1 to TRBJ2-7; 9 bases fit TRBD1. The CDR3 has 14 amino acids. With 5 bases clipped from V and 3 bases from J, the junction kept 4 bases outside the gene matches. Germline CDR1 KGHDR, CDR2 SFDVKD. CDR3 coding DNA: TGTGCCACCAGTGCGGGACAGGGAAGCTACGAGCAGTACTTC. This gives the protein CATSAGQGSYEQYF.

The V and J genes are TRBV4-2 and TRBJ1-2, with D perhaps matching TRBD1 (5 bases). V was trimmed by 4 bases and J by 0 bases, leaving 12 bases between them. Germline V gene data show CDR1 as LGHNA and CDR2 as YNFKEQ. This CDR3 is built from 15 residues. The CDR3 DNA sequence: TGTGCCAGCAGCCGCGGTGGGGCCCCTAACTATGGCTACACCTTC. This codes for CASSRGGAPNYGYTF.

V and J are TRBV19 and TRBJ1-1; a possible D gene is TRBD1 (6 bases). The V end was cut by 7 bases, the J end by 4 bases, with 13 bases between. The CDR3 is made up of 13 amino acids. Germline V gene sequence: CDR1 LNHDA, CDR2 SQIVND (reference sequence). This chain's CDR3 is CASTPGTSTEAFF. As DNA, the CDR3 is TGTGCCAGTACCCCCGGGACAAGCACTGAAGCTTTCTTT.

The chain links TRBV6-5 to TRBJ1-6; 9 positions agree with TRBD1. Germline CDR1 is MNHEY and CDR2 is SVGAGI. The V and J ends lost 0 bases and 9 bases, in that order; junction bases with no gene match: 3. This CDR3 spans 15 amino acids. The CDR3 loop reads CASSYSDRGGSPLHF. The CDR3, as DNA: TGTGCCAGCAGTTACTCGGACAGGGGCGGTTCACCCCTCCACTTT.

The chain couples TRBV19 to TRBJ2-2, with 13 bases matching TRBD2. The V segment lost 5 bases and the J segment 2 bases; nucleotides outside the gene matches: 8. The V gene's germline CDR1 is LNHDA and CDR2 SQIVND (reference sequence). The CDR3 is 18 residues long. As DNA, the CDR3 is TGTGCCAGTAGTCCCCGGGGACTAGCGGGGTCTAACACCGGGGAGCTGTTTTTT. This encodes CASSPRGLAGSNTGELFF.

With regard to this clone: The sample carries other DNA sequences with the same CDR3. The chain has TRBV19 and TRBJ2-6, with TRBD1 matching over 7 bases. CDR3 length: 14 residues. CDR1 and CDR2 from the germline V gene are LNHDA and SQIVND (reference sequence). J lost 4 bases, V lost 6 bases, and 3 bases had no gene match. The CDR3 spells CASRGGAGANVLTF. Written as DNA, the CDR3 is TGTGCCAGTAGAGGGGGCGCCGGGGCCAACGTCCTGACTTTC.

This chain's CDR3 is CASSQPFGTGAGYTF. The CDR3 DNA follows: TGCGCCAGCAGTCAACCCTTCGGGACAGGGGCCGGCTACACCTTC. J is TRBJ1-2 and V is TRBV23-1; 10 bases match TRBD1. TRBV23-1 is given ORF status, its function remaining uncertain. Trimming cost V 2 bases and J 8 bases; bases outside gene matches: 8. The CDR3 spans 15 residues.

This clone was seen a single time. The chain employs TRBV6-4 and TRBJ2-2; possible D gene TRBD1, 6 bases. CDR1 and CDR2 from the germline V gene are MRHNA and SNTAGT. The V end was cut by 6 bases, the J end by 4 bases, with 9 bases between. CDR3 size: 13 residues. This CDR3 is CASSRGSTGELFF. CDR3 coding DNA: TGTGCCAGCAGCAGGGGCAGCACCGGGGAGCTGTTTTTT.

J is TRBJ2-7 and V is TRBV29-1, with TRBD1 matching over 11 bases. Germline V gene sequence: CDR1 SQVTM, CDR2 ANQGSEA. With V trimmed by 4 bases and J by 6 bases, 2 bases remained unmatched. The CDR3 sequence is 12 residues long. Here the CDR3 reads CSVAGTGGEQYF. CDR3 in DNA: TGCAGCGTTGCTGGGACAGGGGGCGAGCAGTACTTC.

This rearrangement joins TRBV11-2 to TRBJ2-3; TRBD1 matches 7 bases. The V gene's germline CDR1 is SGHAT and CDR2 FQNNGV. The CDR3 totals 15 residues. V was pared by 3 bases and J by 2 bases, with 5 bases of the junction left unmatched. The CDR3 protein is CASSFQGQPTDTQYF. As DNA, the CDR3 is TGTGCCAGCAGCTTCCAGGGACAGCCCACAGATACGCAGTATTTT.

This clone was observed a single time. The chain is built from TRBV7-9 and TRBJ1-2; a weak D match, TRBD1 (6 bases). Germline values: CDR1 SEHNR, CDR2 FQNEAQ (reference sequence). Trimming removed 5 bases from V and 4 bases from J, with 17 bases in between. This CDR3 has 15 amino acids. CDR3 sequence reads: CASSTPPGASYGYTF. The CDR3, as DNA: TGTGCCAGCAGCACCCCTCCAGGGGCCTCCTATGGCTACACCTTC.

This sequence joins TRBV5-4 and TRBJ2-7, with 10 positions matching TRBD1. After removal of 0 bases from V and 3 bases from J, the junction contained 9 bases not matched to a gene. The germline CDR1 and CDR2 sequences are SGHNT and YYREEE (reference sequence). This CDR3 has 17 amino acids. Here the CDR3 DNA reads TGTGCCAGCAGCTTGGGGGCGCCGGGACAGGGGATCTACGAGCAGTACTTC. Translated: CASSLGAPGQGIYEQYF.

The rearrangement links TRBV7-9 to TRBJ2-3; TRBD1 matches 9 bases. Germline CDR1 is SEHNR and CDR2 is FQNEAQ (reference sequence). V was clipped by 4 bases and J by 9 bases; unmatched bases: 2. The CDR3 consists of 12 residues. The CDR3 nucleotides read TGTGCCAGCAGCTACGGACAGGGGACGCAGTATTTT. Protein sequence: CASSYGQGTQYF.

The chain is built from TRBV10-2 and TRBJ1-1; TRBD1 aligns across 9 bases. The germline gives CDR1 WSHSY, CDR2 SAAADI. The CDR3 length is 13 residues. V trimming: 5 bases; J trimming: 11 bases; junction bases outside the gene matches: 9. In DNA form, the CDR3 reads TGCGCCAGCAGTCTCAACAGGGGGCCGGGGGCTTTCTTT. This sequence encodes CASSLNRGPGAFF.

CDR3 in DNA: TGTGCCAGCGGGACTAGTAGGGTAAATGAGCAGTTCTTC. It codes for CASGTSRVNEQFF. The V gene is TRBV2, the J gene TRBJ2-1, with 8 bases fitting TRBD2. CDR3 length equals 13 residues. The ends lost 8 bases at V and 7 bases at J; junction bases unmatched: 7. Looked up from germline, CDR1 is SNHLY and CDR2 is FYNNEI.

The rearrangement uses TRBV10-3 and TRBJ2-1, with D possibly matching TRBD2 (6 bases). This CDR3 spans 11 amino acids. Germline lookup yields CDR1 ENHRY and CDR2 SYGVKD. V lost 4 bases and J lost 10, with 8 bases in between. Here the CDR3 reads CAISVGGEQFF. The CDR3 bases are TGTGCCATCAGTGTCGGGGGAGAGCAGTTCTTC.